The 20 T cell receptor beta chains below were found in one sample sequenced in a study of cytomegalovirus exposure and HLA in healthy donors. PCR used 60 Vbeta primers and 13 Jbeta primers. The protocol was immunoSEQ multiplex PCR, while the TCRdb copy is restricted to in-frame clones and leaves out a portion. The sample lists over 100,000 clones; around 80% were seen once. Material for sequencing was PBMCs. These receptors were collected from a man younger than 40 in good health and CMV-seropositive.

The chain carries TRBV10-2 and TRBJ2-2; 10 bases align to TRBD2. Unmatched junction bases numbered 19, after V lost 8 bases and J lost 4 bases. There are 19 residues in the CDR3. The germline V gene encodes CDR1 WSHSY and CDR2 SAAADI. The CDR3 DNA is TGCGCCAGCCGACCCCGACTAGCGGGCACCGATCGTTCCACCGGGGAGCTGTTTTTT. Translating gives CASRPRLAGTDRSTGELFF.

This clone was seen a single time. The chain joins TRBV5-1 to TRBJ1-2, with D hard to call. The CDR3 is 14 amino acids. V lost 0 bases, J lost 3 bases, and 9 bases lay in between. Germline lookup yields CDR1 SGHRS and CDR2 YFSETQ. CDR3 loop: CASSLGQVDYGYTF. The CDR3, as DNA: TGCGCCAGCAGCTTGGGCCAGGTCGACTATGGCTACACCTTC.

The chain combines TRBV19 with TRBJ1-1, with 7 bases that match TRBD1. Per the germline V gene, CDR1 is LNHDA and CDR2 is SQIVND (reference sequence). V lost 3 bases, J lost 1 base, and 11 bases stayed unmatched. CDR3 length: 17 amino acids. CDR3 in amino acids: CASSIIGEGQENTEAFF. As DNA, the CDR3 is TGTGCCAGTAGTATTATAGGGGAAGGACAGGAGAACACTGAAGCTTTCTTT.

Only one count was recorded for this clone. This chain connects TRBV5-4 to TRBJ2-5, with D possibly being TRBD1 (8 bases). V was pared by 4 bases and J by 2 bases, with 15 bases between. The germline CDR1 and CDR2 sequences are SGHNT and YYREEE (reference sequence). The CDR3 sequence is 15 residues long. The CDR3 reads CASSNGQGGQETQYF. CDR3 DNA: TGTGCCAGCAGCAATGGACAGGGAGGGCAAGAGACCCAGTACTTC.

The DNA for the CDR3 is TGCAGCGTCCTCGAGATCACAGATACGCAGTATTTT. Translated: CSVLEITDTQYF. The chain recombines TRBV29-1 with TRBJ2-3; D is uncertain. Germline V gene lookup returns CDR1 SQVTM and CDR2 ANQGSEA. V dropped 6 bases and J dropped 2 bases, with 9 bases sitting between them. CDR3 length: 12 amino acids.

J is TRBJ2-7 and V is TRBV4-1; possible D gene TRBD2, 5 bases. Between the trimmed V and J ends, which lost 3 bases and 2 bases, there was a span of 32 bases. The length of the CDR3 is 21 residues. CDR1 is MGHRA and CDR2 is YSYEKL in the germline V gene. In DNA, the CDR3 is TGCGCCAGCAGCCATGCCTCTCCCGGGCTGGGCCTGATAGCGATTCCCTACGAGCAGTACTTC. As protein: CASSHASPGLGLIAIPYEQYF.

The chain links TRBV6-1 to TRBJ1-1; 7 nucleotides line up with TRBD1. Germline CDR1 is MNHNS and CDR2 is SASEGT. The CDR3 is 15 residues long. The trim removed 4 bases at V and 1 base at J, leaving 6 bases unmatched. CDR3 region: CASSALTGWNTEAFF. The CDR3 DNA reads as TGTGCCAGCAGTGCACTGACAGGGTGGAACACTGAAGCTTTCTTT.

This chain uses TRBV30 with TRBJ2-3; the D is unclear. The CDR3 extends over 14 amino acids. The germline V and J ends were trimmed by 5 bases and 1 base, with 13 bases remaining between them. Per germline, CDR1 GTSNPN and CDR2 SVGIG (reference sequence). In nucleotides, the CDR3 is TGTGCCTGGGCCGAGGCAGACCGCACAGATACGCAGTATTTT. This translates into CAWAEADRTDTQYF.

The V gene is TRBV28, the J gene TRBJ1-5; 7 bases fit TRBD1. The CDR3 runs 14 residues. The V and J ends lost 7 bases and 10 bases, in that order; junction bases with no gene match: 13. In germline, CDR1 is MDHEN, CDR2 SYDVKM. CDR3 bases: TGTGCCAGCACCCCCGGACAGGTCCCCTCTCCCCAGCATTTT. This codes for CASTPGQVPSPQHF.

With respect to this clone: The same CDR3 arises from other DNA sequences in this sample as well. CDR3 region: CASSYGGANYGYTF. The CDR3 nucleotides read TGTGCCAGCAGTTACGGAGGAGCTAACTATGGCTACACCTTC. The chain has TRBV6-5 and TRBJ1-2; D gene ambiguous. Germline V CDR1 and CDR2: MNHEY, SVGAGI. V shed 2 bases and J shed 0 bases, with 7 bases lying between them. This CDR3 has 14 amino acids.

V gene TRBV19 combines with J gene TRBJ1-1; no clear D. Trimming cost V 3 bases and J 1 base, with 9 bases left between them. The V gene's germline CDR1 is LNHDA and CDR2 SQIVND (reference sequence). The length of the CDR3 is 14 residues. This CDR3 reads CASSIAVTNTEAFF. The CDR3 DNA follows: TGTGCCAGTAGTATCGCAGTCACGAACACTGAAGCTTTCTTT.

The chain employs TRBV4-2 and TRBJ2-3; D might be TRBD2 (5 bases). The CDR3 is 16 residues long. V lost 1 base and J 7 bases, leaving 18 bases between the germline ends. Germline lookup yields CDR1 LGHNA and CDR2 YNFKEQ. The DNA of the CDR3 is TGTGCCAGCAGCCAAGGCGAGCGGTTAGGACGTTATACGCAGTATTTT. Translating gives CASSQGERLGRYTQYF.

The rearrangement joins TRBV9 to TRBJ2-3; 11 bases are a match to TRBD2. The junction had 9 bases not matched to a gene; V was cut back by 2 bases and J by 1 base. Germline V gene data show CDR1 as SGDLS and CDR2 as YYNGEE. The CDR3 length is 18 residues. This CDR3 is CASSVASTSGGRTDTQYF. The CDR3 nucleotides read TGTGCCAGCAGCGTCGCATCTACTAGCGGGGGCCGCACAGATACGCAGTATTTT.

The rearrangement joins TRBV7-2 to TRBJ1-2, with D hard to call. The germline V gene encodes CDR1 SGHTA and CDR2 FQGNSA. CDR3 length equals 10 residues. Trimming stripped 5 bases from V and 8 bases from J, with 6 bases between. CDR3 in amino acids: CASSAGGYTF. The CDR3 DNA reads as TGTGCCAGCAGCGCCGGGGGCTACACCTTC.

The chain couples TRBV5-5 to TRBJ1-2; maybe TRBD1 (5 bases). The CDR3 length is 18 residues. In germline, CDR1 is SGHKS, CDR2 YYEKEE (reference sequence). Between the trimmed V and J ends, which lost 1 base and 4 bases, there was a span of 23 bases. CDR3 bases: TGTGCCAGCAGCTTGATCGTGATGGGCCAGGGTAGAATCTATGGCTACACCTTC. Residues: CASSLIVMGQGRIYGYTF.

The V gene is TRBV6-5, the J gene TRBJ2-2, with D tentatively TRBD1 (7 bases). The CDR3 covers 14 residues. The V end was cut by 6 bases, the J end by 6 bases, with 14 bases between. Germline assignment: CDR1 MNHEY and CDR2 SVGAGI. The CDR3: CASREAGGSGELFF. The CDR3 DNA is TGTGCCAGCAGAGAGGCAGGGGGGTCCGGGGAGCTGTTTTTT.

The chain has TRBV9 and TRBJ1-1; D is possibly TRBD1 (5 bases). Germline V CDR1 and CDR2: SGDLS, YYNGEE. V lost 1 base and J 1 base, leaving 8 bases between the germline ends. CDR3 length: 14 amino acids. This chain's CDR3 is CASSVLTGNTEAFF. The DNA for the CDR3 is TGTGCCAGCAGCGTACTAACAGGGAACACTGAAGCTTTCTTT.

The CDR3 reads CASSQEPSGSTDTQYF. Written as DNA, the CDR3 is TGTGCCAGCAGCCAAGAACCTAGCGGGAGCACAGATACGCAGTATTTT. The gene calls are TRBV4-2 and TRBJ2-3; 8 positions match TRBD2. Per the germline V gene, CDR1 is LGHNA and CDR2 is YNFKEQ. The CDR3 has 16 amino acids. V shed 0 bases, J shed 0 bases, and the junction held 2 bases outside the gene matches.

The chain joins TRBV21-1 to TRBJ1-2; the table names TRBD1, a call not compared with the DNA. TRBV21-1 is a listed pseudogene. The CDR3 totals 14 residues. The CDR3 is CASSKVPGDYGYTF. The CDR3 DNA is TGTGCCAGCAGCAAAGTTCCAGGCGACTATGGCTACACCTTC.

The V gene is TRBV5-1, the J gene TRBJ1-6; a possible D gene is TRBD1 (5 bases). The germline V gene has CDR1 SGHRS and CDR2 YFSETQ. This CDR3 comprises 13 residues. Trimming removed 3 bases at V and 6 bases at J, with 7 bases between. CDR3 amino acids: CASSWQGNSPLHF. The CDR3 region has the DNA TGCGCCAGCAGCTGGCAGGGTAATTCACCCCTCCACTTT.